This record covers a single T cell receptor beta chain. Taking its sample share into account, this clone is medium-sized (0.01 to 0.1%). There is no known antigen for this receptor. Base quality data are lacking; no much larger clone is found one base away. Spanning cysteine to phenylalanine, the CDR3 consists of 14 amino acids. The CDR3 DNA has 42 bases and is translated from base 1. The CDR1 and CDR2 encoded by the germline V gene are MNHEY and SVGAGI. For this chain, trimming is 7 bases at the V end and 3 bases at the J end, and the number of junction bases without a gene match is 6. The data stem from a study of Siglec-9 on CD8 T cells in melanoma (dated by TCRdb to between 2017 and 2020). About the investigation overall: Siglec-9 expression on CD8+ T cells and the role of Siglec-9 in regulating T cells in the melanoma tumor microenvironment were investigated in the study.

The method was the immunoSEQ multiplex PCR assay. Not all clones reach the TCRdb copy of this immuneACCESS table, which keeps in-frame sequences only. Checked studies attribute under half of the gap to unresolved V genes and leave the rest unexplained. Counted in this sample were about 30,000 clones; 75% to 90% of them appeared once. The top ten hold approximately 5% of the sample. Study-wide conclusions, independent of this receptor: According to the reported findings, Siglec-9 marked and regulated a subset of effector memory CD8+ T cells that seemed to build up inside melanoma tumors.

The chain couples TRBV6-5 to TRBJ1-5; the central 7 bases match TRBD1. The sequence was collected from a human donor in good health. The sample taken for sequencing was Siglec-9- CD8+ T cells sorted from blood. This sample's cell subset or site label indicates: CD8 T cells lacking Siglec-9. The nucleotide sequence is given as TGTGCCAGCAACCCCAGGGGGTTCAATCAGCCCCAGCATTTT. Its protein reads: CASNPRGFNQPQHF.